The 28 T cell receptor beta chains in this list originate from one sample, sequenced in a study of T cell responses to AZD1222 COVID-19 vaccine. Sequenced by immunoSEQ multiplex PCR; TCRdb stores in-frame clones only, minus some. The sample lists about 160,000 clones, 92% seen once, with roughly 4.5% in the top ten. This material consisted of peripheral blood, taken on day 0 of MenACWY control vaccination. The source of these receptors is an adult in good health.

The chain combines TRBV14 with TRBJ2-2; D ambiguous. This CDR3 contains 16 residues. The V end was cut by 1 base, the J end by 5 bases, with 14 bases between. The V gene's germline CDR1 is SGHDN and CDR2 FVKESK. The CDR3 spells CASSQGQVFLTGELFF. DNA of the CDR3: TGTGCCAGCAGCCAAGGGCAGGTCTTTTTGACCGGGGAGCTGTTTTTT.

The rearrangement links TRBV24-1 to TRBJ1-2, with D maybe TRBD1 (6 bases). The CDR3 is 11 amino acids. CDR1 is KGHDR, CDR2 SFDVKD, per germline. Trimming cost V 10 bases and J 3 bases, with 8 bases left between them. The CDR3: CATEGDYGYTF. The CDR3 DNA reads as TGTGCCACGGAGGGGGACTATGGCTACACCTTC.

This clone was counted a single time. The V gene is TRBV7-8, the J gene TRBJ2-3; 9 nucleotides match TRBD1. The V segment lost 4 bases and the J segment 8 bases; nucleotides outside the gene matches: 10. The CDR3 is 15 amino acids. Germline lookup yields CDR1 SGHVS and CDR2 FQNEAQ. The CDR3: CASSSQGTGLPTQYF. CDR3 bases: TGTGCCAGCAGCTCCCAAGGGACAGGGCTCCCTACGCAGTATTTT. The whole variable domain, filled in from reference TRBV7-8 and TRBJ2-3, reads GAGVSQSPRYKVAKRGQDVALRCDPISGHVSLFWYQQALGQGPEFLTYFQNEAQLDKSGLPSDRFFAERPEGSVSTLKIQRTQQEDSAVYLCASSSQGTGLPTQYFGPGTRLTVL.

This chain links TRBV5-8 with TRBJ2-7; D remains unclear. The CDR3 extends over 11 amino acids. CDR1 is SGHTS and CDR2 is YDEGEE in the germline V gene. V shed 7 bases and J shed 1 base, with 6 bases lying between them. The chain's CDR3 is CASGVSYEQYF. The DNA of the CDR3 is TGTGCCAGCGGGGTTTCCTACGAGCAGTACTTC.

V is TRBV11-2 and J is TRBJ2-1, with 7 bases lining up with TRBD2. In germline, CDR1 is SGHAT, CDR2 FQNNGV. This CDR3 region has 15 residues. Germline trimming cut 1 base from V and 5 bases from J; bases unmatched to any gene: 5. CDR3 sequence (DNA): TGTGCCAGCAGCTTAGTGGGAGGGTGGGACAATGAGCAGTTCTTC. It yields the protein CASSLVGGWDNEQFF. Supplemented by reference TRBV11-2 and TRBJ2-1, the full variable domain reads EAGVAQSPRYKIIEKRQSVAFWCNPISGHATLYWYQQILGQGPKLLIQFQNNGVVDDSQLPKDRFSAERLKGVDSTLKIQPAKLEDSAVYLCASSLVGGWDNEQFFGPGTRLTVL.

V and J are TRBV25-1 and TRBJ1-5, with TRBD1 matching over 10 bases. There are 16 residues in the CDR3. CDR1 and CDR2 from the germline V gene are MGHDK and SYGVNS. Trimming removed 1 base from V and 4 bases from J; junction bases left unmatched: 4. The CDR3 DNA sequence: TGTGCCAGCAGTGAATCTGGGACAGGGGCGAATCAGCCCCAGCATTTT. This codes for CASSESGTGANQPQHF. The full variable domain, rest sourced from reference TRBV25-1 and TRBJ1-5, is EADIYQTPRYLVIGTGKKITLECSQTMGHDKMYWYQQDPGMELHLIHYSYGVNSTEKGDLSSESTVSRIRTEHFPLTLESARPSHTSQYLCASSESGTGANQPQHFGDGTRLSIL.

This clone was observed once. The chain has TRBV6-4 and TRBJ2-7, with TRBD2 as a possible D gene (5 bases). The CDR3 loop spans 14 amino acids. The germline V gene encodes CDR1 MRHNA and CDR2 SNTAGT. V was trimmed by 6 bases and J by 1 base, leaving 13 bases between them. This CDR3 is CASRTEAGSYEQYF. Written as DNA, the CDR3 is TGTGCCAGCAGGACGGAGGCAGGTTCCTACGAGCAGTACTTC.

In this sample, this clone turned up a few times. The same CDR3 can be traced to other DNA sequences in this sample. The chain carries TRBV10-3 and TRBJ1-5; possible D gene TRBD1, 6 bases. The germline V gene has CDR1 ENHRY and CDR2 SYGVKD. CDR3 length: 13 amino acids. Trimming pared 0 bases from V and 7 bases from J, leaving 7 bases between. The chain's CDR3 is CAISESGGQPQHF. CDR3 coding DNA: TGTGCCATCAGTGAGTCTGGGGGCCAGCCCCAGCATTTT.

This clone was found once. V and J are TRBV7-6 and TRBJ2-3; no reliable D call. CDR1 is SGHVS and CDR2 is FNYEAQ in the germline V gene. The CDR3 sequence is 15 residues long. V lost 1 base and J 4 bases, leaving 12 bases between the germline ends. The CDR3 is CASSLGPPGADTQYF. In DNA form, the CDR3 reads TGTGCCAGCAGCTTAGGGCCCCCTGGGGCAGATACGCAGTATTTT.

This clone was counted once. This sequence joins TRBV29-1 and TRBJ1-3, with TRBD1 matching over 7 bases. The CDR3 is 13 residues long. Trimming cost V 3 bases and J 10 bases; bases outside gene matches: 9. Germline V gives CDR1 SQVTM, CDR2 ANQGSEA. The CDR3 sequence: CSVDVQGEGTIYF. The DNA of the CDR3 is TGCAGCGTTGACGTCCAGGGGGAGGGTACCATATATTTT.

Here the CDR3 DNA reads TGTGCCAGTAGTCAAACCGGGATTTACTATGGCTACACCTTC. It translates to CASSQTGIYYGYTF. The chain recombines TRBV19 with TRBJ1-2; D gene unclear. The CDR3 sequence is 14 residues long. V was shortened by 5 bases and J by 3 bases, with 13 bases between the two germline ends. From germline, CDR1 is LNHDA and CDR2 SQIVND (reference sequence).

The chain couples TRBV4-3 to TRBJ1-2; D gene unclear. Germline V lookup: CDR1 LGHNA, CDR2 YSLEER. The CDR3 spans 15 residues. Deletions cut 1 base from V and 2 bases from J, with 11 bases between. CDR3 sequence (DNA): TGCGCCAGCAGCCAAGTCGGACGGAGCAACTATGGCTACACCTTC. It translates to CASSQVGRSNYGYTF.

V and J are TRBV28 and TRBJ2-3; D is tentatively TRBD1 or TRBD2 (7 bases each). The CDR3 loop spans 17 amino acids. The germline V gene has CDR1 MDHEN and CDR2 SYDVKM. V lost 7 bases and J 0 bases, leaving 20 bases between the germline ends. This chain's CDR3 is CASKSRGRAPSTDTQYF. Written as DNA, the CDR3 is TGTGCCAGCAAGTCCAGGGGGAGGGCCCCTAGCACAGATACGCAGTATTTT.

This chain uses TRBV18 with TRBJ2-6; TRBD1 aligns across 7 bases. CDR3 length: 20 amino acids. The junction had 15 bases not matched to a gene; V was cut back by 4 bases and J by 0 bases. Looked up from germline, CDR1 is KGHSH and CDR2 is LQKENI. The CDR3 is CASSQFSGTAVSSGANVLTF. The CDR3 coding sequence is TGTGCCAGCTCACAATTTTCCGGGACAGCCGTGAGCTCTGGGGCCAACGTCCTGACTTTC.

The rearrangement joins TRBV19 to TRBJ2-7; TRBD1 agrees at 9 bases. CDR1 is LNHDA, CDR2 SQIVND, per germline (reference sequence). This CDR3 region has 14 residues. V was pared by 3 bases and J by 1 base, with 1 base of the junction left unmatched. In nucleotides, the CDR3 is TGTGCCAGTAGTATCGGGACAGGGTCCTACGAGCAGTACTTC. Translating gives CASSIGTGSYEQYF.

The rearrangement joins TRBV27 to TRBJ2-1; TRBD2 aligns across 7 bases. The germline V gene has CDR1 MNHEY and CDR2 SMNVEV (reference sequence). This CDR3 region has 15 residues. The J segment lost 7 bases and the V segment lost 3 bases, leaving 9 bases of the junction unmatched. The CDR3 DNA is TGTGCCAGCAGTTTTGCCGCGGGAGTATCAAATGAGCAGTTCTTC. Translated: CASSFAAGVSNEQFF.

V usage is TRBV11-2 and J usage is TRBJ2-7; D call uncertain. CDR3 length: 15 amino acids. Per germline, CDR1 SGHAT and CDR2 FQNNGV. Deletions cut 0 bases from V and 5 bases from J, with 14 bases between. The CDR3 sequence: CASSLDKSVPDEQYF. In DNA form, the CDR3 reads TGTGCCAGCAGCTTAGATAAGAGTGTCCCCGACGAGCAGTACTTC. The whole variable domain, filled in from reference TRBV11-2 and TRBJ2-7, reads EAGVAQSPRYKIIEKRQSVAFWCNPISGHATLYWYQQILGQGPKLLIQFQNNGVVDDSQLPKDRFSAERLKGVDSTLKIQPAKLEDSAVYLCASSLDKSVPDEQYFGPGTRLTVT.

This chain links TRBV24-1 with TRBJ2-5; D possibly corresponds to TRBD1 (6 bases). Looked up from germline, CDR1 is KGHDR and CDR2 is SFDVKD. The V gene lost 2 bases and the J gene lost 5 bases, with 11 bases spanning the gap. This CDR3 comprises 14 residues. As DNA, the CDR3 is TGTGCCACCAGTGATTCCCAGGGGTTTGAGACCCAGTACTTC. Amino acid sequence: CATSDSQGFETQYF.

The rearrangement joins TRBV3-1 (or the pseudogene TRBV3-2) to TRBJ1-2; 11 nucleotides align to TRBD1. Germline-derived CDR1 and CDR2 are LGHDT and YNNKEL (reference sequence). The ends lost 4 bases at V and 5 bases at J; junction bases unmatched: 6. The length of the CDR3 is 15 residues. The CDR3 region is CASSLLGTGGYGYTF. The CDR3 DNA is TGTGCCAGCAGCCTCTTAGGGACAGGGGGGTATGGCTACACCTTC.

The chain couples TRBV11-3 to TRBJ1-1, with D possibly matching TRBD1 (6 bases). Looked up from germline, CDR1 is SGHNT and CDR2 is YENEEA. Trimming shortened V by 1 base and J by 11 bases, and 14 bases separated the two germline ends. This CDR3 has 13 residues. CDR3 protein: CASSLGGRRDAFF. CDR3 DNA sequence: TGTGCCAGCAGCTTAGGGGGGCGCAGGGATGCTTTCTTT.

The V and J genes are TRBV18 and TRBJ1-5; 9 nucleotides align to TRBD1. Germline trimming cut 0 bases from V and 7 bases from J; bases unmatched to any gene: 4. The germline gives CDR1 KGHSH, CDR2 LQKENI. The CDR3 contains 15 residues. This CDR3 reads CASSPPGQGTQPQHF. Written as DNA, the CDR3 is TGTGCCAGCTCACCACCGGGACAGGGTACCCAGCCCCAGCATTTT. The complete variable domain, with remaining parts taken from reference TRBV18 and TRBJ1-5, reads NAGVMQNPRHLVRRRGQEARLRCSPMKGHSHVYWYRQLPEEGLKFMVYLQKENIIDESGMPKERFSAEFPKEGPSILRIQQVVRGDSAAYFCASSPPGQGTQPQHFGDGTRLSIL.

The chain employs TRBV6-2 or TRBV6-3 and TRBJ1-2, with D possibly TRBD1 on 5 matching bases. The CDR3 loop spans 14 amino acids. Germline-derived CDR1 and CDR2 are MNHEY and SVGEGT. V lost 0 bases and J 8 bases, leaving 13 bases between the germline ends. DNA for the CDR3: TGTGCCAGCAGTTACTCGATGGGGCCGCGCGGCTACACCTTC. This encodes CASSYSMGPRGYTF.

V gene TRBV7-2 combines with J gene TRBJ2-1, with 10 positions matching TRBD2. V lost 3 bases to trimming and J lost 4 bases; unmatched junction nucleotides: 0. The CDR3 extends over 14 amino acids. Germline assignment: CDR1 SGHTA and CDR2 FQGNSA. The CDR3 reads CASSLTSGYNEQFF. The CDR3 nucleotides read TGTGCCAGCAGCTTGACTAGCGGGTACAATGAGCAGTTCTTC.

The chain has TRBV13 and TRBJ2-4, with D unclear. V shed 10 bases and J shed 0 bases, with 13 bases lying between them. This CDR3 region has 14 residues. Germline V gene lookup returns CDR1 PRHDT and CDR2 FYEKMQ (reference sequence). The CDR3 DNA reads as TGTGCCACCTCCTTAGGGCAAGCCAAAAACATTCAGTACTTC. Its translation: CATSLGQAKNIQYF.

This chain links TRBV3-1 (or the pseudogene TRBV3-2) with TRBJ2-2, with 10 bases identical to TRBD2. The CDR3 loop spans 16 amino acids. With V trimmed by 4 bases and J by 7 bases, 9 bases remained unmatched. Germline V CDR1 and CDR2: LGHDT, YNNKEL (reference sequence). CDR3 in amino acids: CASSLHTSGKDGELFF. The CDR3 DNA follows: TGTGCCAGCAGCCTACACACTAGCGGGAAGGACGGGGAGCTGTTTTTT.

The CDR3, as DNA: TGTGCCAGCAGTTACCGGGACCTCCTGGCCCAGCATTTT. As protein: CASSYRDLLAQHF. The chain is built from TRBV2 and TRBJ1-5; D possibly corresponds to TRBD1 (5 bases). V dropped 5 bases and J dropped 11 bases, with 16 bases sitting between them. CDR1 is SNHLY, CDR2 FYNNEI, per germline. The CDR3 runs to 13 residues.

The chain combines TRBV3-1 (or the pseudogene TRBV3-2) with TRBJ2-3; D gene uncertain. Between the trimmed V and J ends, which lost 1 base and 2 bases, there was a span of 7 bases. This CDR3 comprises 14 residues. Per the germline V gene, CDR1 is LGHDT and CDR2 is YNNKEL (reference sequence). The CDR3 sequence: CASSQALNTDTQYF. The DNA of the CDR3 is TGTGCCAGCAGCCAAGCCCTAAACACAGATACGCAGTATTTT.

V usage is TRBV24-1 and J usage is TRBJ1-2; D uncertain. In germline, CDR1 is KGHDR, CDR2 SFDVKD. This CDR3 has 14 residues. V shed 1 base and J shed 8 bases, with 13 bases lying between them. The CDR3 DNA follows: TGTGCCACCAGTGATTTTAGGGCCTCTTGGGGCTACACCTTC. Translated: CATSDFRASWGYTF.